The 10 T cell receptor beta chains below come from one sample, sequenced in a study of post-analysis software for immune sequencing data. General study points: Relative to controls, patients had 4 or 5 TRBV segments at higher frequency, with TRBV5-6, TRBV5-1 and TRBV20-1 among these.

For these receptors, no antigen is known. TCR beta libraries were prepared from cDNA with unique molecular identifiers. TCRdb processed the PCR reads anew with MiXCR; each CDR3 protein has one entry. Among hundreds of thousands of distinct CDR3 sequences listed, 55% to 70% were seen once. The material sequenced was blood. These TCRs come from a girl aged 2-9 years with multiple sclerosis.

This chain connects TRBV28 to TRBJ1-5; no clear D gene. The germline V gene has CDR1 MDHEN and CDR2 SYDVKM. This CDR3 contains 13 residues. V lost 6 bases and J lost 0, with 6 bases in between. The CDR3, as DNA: TGTGCCAGCAGAAGAATTAGCAATCAGCCCCAGCATTTT. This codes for CASRRISNQPQHF.

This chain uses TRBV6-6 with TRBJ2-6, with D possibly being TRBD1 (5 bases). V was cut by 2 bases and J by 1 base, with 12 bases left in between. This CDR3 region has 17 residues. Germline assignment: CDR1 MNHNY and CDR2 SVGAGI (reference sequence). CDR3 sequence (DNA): TGTGCCAGCAGTTACGGGATACAGGTATCTGGGGCCAACGTCCTGACTTTC. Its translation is CASSYGIQVSGANVLTF.

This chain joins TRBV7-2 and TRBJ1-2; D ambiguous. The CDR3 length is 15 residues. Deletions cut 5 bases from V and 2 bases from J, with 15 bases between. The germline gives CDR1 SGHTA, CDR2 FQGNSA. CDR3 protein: CASSTGMDGNYGYTF. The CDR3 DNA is TGTGCCAGCAGCACCGGAATGGACGGGAACTATGGCTACACCTTC.

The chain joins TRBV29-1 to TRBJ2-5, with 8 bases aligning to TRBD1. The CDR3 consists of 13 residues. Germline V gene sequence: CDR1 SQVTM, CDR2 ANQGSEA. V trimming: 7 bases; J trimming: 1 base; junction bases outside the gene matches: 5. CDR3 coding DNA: TGCAGCGCCGGACAGGGCTCCCAAGAGACCCAGTACTTC. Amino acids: CSAGQGSQETQYF.

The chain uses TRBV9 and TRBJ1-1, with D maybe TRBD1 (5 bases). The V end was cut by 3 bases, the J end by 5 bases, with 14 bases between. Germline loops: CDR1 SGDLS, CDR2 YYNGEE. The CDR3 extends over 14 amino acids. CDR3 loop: CASSATGEGTEAFF. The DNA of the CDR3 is TGTGCCAGCAGCGCGACGGGGGAGGGGACTGAAGCTTTCTTT.

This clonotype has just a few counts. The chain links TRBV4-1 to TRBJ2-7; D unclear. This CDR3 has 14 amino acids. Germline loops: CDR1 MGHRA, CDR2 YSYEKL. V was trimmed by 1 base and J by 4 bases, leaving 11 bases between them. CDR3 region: CASSQVTVSYEQYF. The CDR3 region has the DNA TGCGCCAGCAGCCAAGTGACGGTGTCTTACGAGCAGTACTTC.

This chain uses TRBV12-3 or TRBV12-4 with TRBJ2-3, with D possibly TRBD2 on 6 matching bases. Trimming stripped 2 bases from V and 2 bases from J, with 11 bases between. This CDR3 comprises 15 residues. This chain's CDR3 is CASSLRRGPTDTQYF. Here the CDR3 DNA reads TGTGCCAGCAGTTTAAGGCGGGGCCCCACAGATACGCAGTATTTT.

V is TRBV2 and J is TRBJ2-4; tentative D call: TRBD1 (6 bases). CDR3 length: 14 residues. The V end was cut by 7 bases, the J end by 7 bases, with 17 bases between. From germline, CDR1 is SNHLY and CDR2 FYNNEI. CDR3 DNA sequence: TGTGCCAGCAACGGAGGACAGACAATCAACATTCAGTACTTC. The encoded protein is CASNGGQTINIQYF. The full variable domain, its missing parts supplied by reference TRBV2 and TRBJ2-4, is EPEVTQTPSHQVTQMGQEVILRCVPISNHLYFYWYRQILGQKVEFLVSFYNNEISEKSEIFDDQFSVERPDGSNFTLKIRSTKLEDSAMYFCASNGGQTINIQYFGAGTRLSVL.

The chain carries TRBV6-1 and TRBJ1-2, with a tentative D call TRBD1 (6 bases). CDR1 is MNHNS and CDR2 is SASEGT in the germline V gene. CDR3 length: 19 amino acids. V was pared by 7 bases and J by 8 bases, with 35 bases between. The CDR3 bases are TGTGCCAGCAATCCCTCACAGGTCCTACAGGGAAACCTCCTGGGGGGCTACACCTTC. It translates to CASNPSQVLQGNLLGGYTF.

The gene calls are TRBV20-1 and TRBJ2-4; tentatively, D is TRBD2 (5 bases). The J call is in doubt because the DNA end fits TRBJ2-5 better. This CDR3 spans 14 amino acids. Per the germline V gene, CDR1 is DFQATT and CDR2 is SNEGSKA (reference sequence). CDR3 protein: CASGPSGAQETQYF. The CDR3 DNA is TGCGCCTCAGGCCCAAGCGGCGCTCAAGAGACCCAGTACTTC.